This T cell receptor (beta chain) appears in the sequencing data of a study of T cell responses to AZD1222 COVID-19 vaccine. Study summary: Investigators merged groups given second doses at roughly 4 or roughly 12 weeks.

This clone has just one count. What it binds is not known. Generated by immunoSEQ multiplex PCR, the TCRdb table keeps only in-frame clones and is missing some. The sample includes roughly 120,000 clones, 70% to 90% seen only once; the top ten take approximately 1.7%. V lost 3 bases to trimming and J lost 0 bases, with 12 bases between them. This CDR3 has 15 amino acids. Germline CDR1 and CDR2: SGDLS and YYNGEE. Study-wide points: AZD1222 recipients seropositive at baseline numbered only five to seven.

This receptor was taken from an adult in good health. The starting material was peripheral blood, obtained on day 0 of AZD1222 vaccination. The gene calls are TRBV9 and TRBJ1-1, with D maybe TRBD1 (6 bases). This CDR3 reads CASSAKQGMNTEAFF. The CDR3 coding sequence is TGTGCCAGCAGCGCGAAACAGGGCATGAACACTGAAGCTTTCTTT.